This is a list of T cell receptor beta chains from one sample in a study of spatial heterogeneity in lung cancer. MiXCR was run by TCRdb on the 5' RACE reads, yielding one entry per CDR3 protein. The sample lists 40,000 to 55,000 distinct CDR3 sequences; approximately 13% were seen once. Here the sequenced sample was PBMCs, taken at surgery. The receptors originated from a male donor with early-stage non-small cell lung cancer. The CDR3 runs from the conserved cysteine through the conserved F or W. The order of the fields is clone size, D gene, V gene, J gene, CDR3 DNA, CDR3 protein. D genes are given only for firm matches. Expanded clones are given a class, and other clones once, few, many or no size at all.

>few|.|TRBV29-1|TRBJ2-3
TGCAGCGTCCGGGGGGCAGTCACAGATACGCAGTATTTT
CSVRGAVTDTQYF
>few|.|TRBV6-5|TRBJ1-2
TGTGCCGCCCGAAGCGTACTCTTGACTAACTATGGCTACACCTTC
CAARSVLLTNYGYTF
>once|.|TRBV4-2|TRBJ2-7
TGTGCCAGCAGCCAAGATCTATACGGGCCCTACGAGCAGTACTTC
CASSQDLYGPYEQYF
>few|TRBD2|TRBV5-1|TRBJ2-7
TGCGCCAGCGTAGGCCCCAAAAGGACTAGCGGCTACGAGCAGTACTTC
CASVGPKRTSGYEQYF
>many|TRBD2|TRBV7-8|TRBJ2-3
TGTGCCAGCAGCTTGGGACTAGCGGGAGTTGATACGCAGTATTTT
CASSLGLAGVDTQYF
>many|.|TRBV4-1|TRBJ1-2
TGCGCCAGCAGCCAAGATGACGGGCCTGGCGGCTACACCTTC
CASSQDDGPGGYTF
>.|TRBD1|TRBV12-3/TRBV12-4|TRBJ2-1
TGTGCCAGCAGTTCCGGACAGGGAACCTACAATGAGCAGTTCTTC
CASSSGQGTYNEQFF
>.|TRBD2|TRBV6-1|TRBJ2-3
TGTGCCAGCAGTGAAGTAGCGGGGGGTTTAGATACGCAGTATTTT
CASSEVAGGLDTQYF
>many|.|TRBV28|TRBJ2-7
TGTGCCAGCAGTTTATCCACGGGACGCCCCTACGAGCAGTACTTC
CASSLSTGRPYEQYF
>many|TRBD2|TRBV20-1|TRBJ2-2
TGCAGTGCTAGAGAAAGCGGGAGGGCCGGGGAGCTGTTTTTT
CSARESGRAGELFF